This T cell receptor beta chain was identified during a study of blood T cells in healthy people across ages. General study results and limits: Researchers said unsorted PBMCs prevented a conclusive naive versus antigen-experienced comparison.

The CDR3 is made up of 15 amino acids. Germline CDR1 MNHEY, CDR2 SVGAGI. V was pared by 3 bases and J by 1 base, with 4 bases of the junction left unmatched. A J-beta primer mix and a sample-barcoded 5' primer were used in a second PCR of roughly 7 to 12 cycles. Each CDR3 protein gets one entry after TCRdb re-called the 5' RACE reads with MiXCR. The profile shows 1.5 million to 2 million distinct CDR3 sequences, roughly 27% of them singletons. Note on this clonotype: Its target is unknown.

Donors were healthy Caucasian individuals from Russia aged roughly 6 to 95. No fewer than 5.5 micrograms of total RNA were isolated from every sample. The chain uses TRBV6-5 and TRBJ2-7; 9 nucleotides match TRBD1. The sequence was collected from a woman aged 30 to 39 in good health. Sequenced: blood. CDR3 in amino acids: CASSYLGTGSYEQYF. The DNA of the CDR3 is TGTGCCAGCAGTTATCTTGGGACAGGGTCCTACGAGCAGTACTTC.